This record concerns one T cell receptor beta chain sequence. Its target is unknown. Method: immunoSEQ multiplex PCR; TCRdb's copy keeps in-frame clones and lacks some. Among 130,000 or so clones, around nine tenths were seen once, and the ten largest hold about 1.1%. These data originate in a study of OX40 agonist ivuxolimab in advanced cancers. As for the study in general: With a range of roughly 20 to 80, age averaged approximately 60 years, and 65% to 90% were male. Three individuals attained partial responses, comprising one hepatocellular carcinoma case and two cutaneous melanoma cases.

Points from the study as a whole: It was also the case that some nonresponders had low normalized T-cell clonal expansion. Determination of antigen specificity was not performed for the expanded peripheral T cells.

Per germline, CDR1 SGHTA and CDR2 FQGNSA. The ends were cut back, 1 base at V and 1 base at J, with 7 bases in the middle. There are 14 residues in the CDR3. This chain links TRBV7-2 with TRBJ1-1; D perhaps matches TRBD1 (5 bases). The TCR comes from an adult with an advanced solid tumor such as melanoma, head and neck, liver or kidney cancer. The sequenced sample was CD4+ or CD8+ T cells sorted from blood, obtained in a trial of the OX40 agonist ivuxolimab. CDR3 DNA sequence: TGTGCCAGCAGCTTAGGAACAGGGAACACTGAAGCTTTCTTT. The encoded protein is CASSLGTGNTEAFF.